These 26 T cell receptor beta chains were all obtained from the same sample, sequenced in a study of blood T cell repertoires in COVID-19. Assay used: immunoSEQ multiplex PCR; TCRdb lists only in-frame clones, some missing. Of roughly 150,000 clones listed, about 86% are singletons. Sequenced material: peripheral blood. Receptors were obtained from a woman between 70 and 85 years old who had recovered from COVID-19.

This chain joins TRBV3-1 (or the pseudogene TRBV3-2) and TRBJ1-2; D is perhaps TRBD1 (6 bases). Between the trimmed V and J ends, which lost 6 bases and 8 bases, there was a span of 16 bases. Per germline, CDR1 LGHDT and CDR2 YNNKEL (reference sequence). This CDR3 region has 13 residues. The CDR3 DNA follows: TGTGCCAGCAGTCGCACGACAGGCCGAGGCTACACCTTC. Residues: CASSRTTGRGYTF.

This clone was detected a few times. V is TRBV7-3 and J is TRBJ1-4; 9 bases are a match to TRBD1. V was clipped by 5 bases and J by 5 bases; unmatched bases: 6. This CDR3 contains 15 residues. Germline V gene lookup returns CDR1 SGHTA and CDR2 FQGTGA. CDR3 nucleotides: TGTGCCAGCAGCCCCCGGACAGGGGCAAATGAAAAACTGTTTTTT. It specifies CASSPRTGANEKLFF.

The chain recombines TRBV7-2 with TRBJ1-6; 7 positions agree with TRBD1. Germline V gene sequence: CDR1 SGHTA, CDR2 FQGNSA. This CDR3 region has 15 residues. The J segment lost 5 bases and the V segment lost 3 bases, leaving 4 bases of the junction unmatched. The CDR3: CASSFARGDNSPLHF. CDR3 DNA sequence: TGTGCCAGCAGCTTTGCCAGGGGGGATAATTCACCCCTCCACTTT.

The chain combines TRBV4-2 with TRBJ2-3; 7 bases are a match to TRBD1. CDR1 and CDR2 from the germline V gene are LGHNA and YNFKEQ. The CDR3 contains 17 residues. V dropped 3 bases and J dropped 3; count of bases not matched to a gene: 12. The CDR3 protein is CASSQASPGQTTDTQYF. Written as DNA, the CDR3 is TGTGCCAGCAGCCAGGCATCCCCGGGACAGACAACAGATACGCAGTATTTT.

The chain has TRBV5-1 and TRBJ2-1, with D possibly TRBD2 on 6 matching bases. Trimming removed 7 bases from V and 5 bases from J, with 16 bases in between. The CDR3 spans 14 residues. In germline, CDR1 is SGHRS, CDR2 YFSETQ. This CDR3 reads CASGFRLANNEQFF. The CDR3 DNA follows: TGCGCCAGCGGATTTCGGCTAGCGAACAATGAGCAGTTCTTC.

The chain is built from TRBV19 and TRBJ1-1; a possible D gene is TRBD1 (6 bases). Germline V lookup: CDR1 LNHDA, CDR2 SQIVND (reference sequence). The CDR3 covers 15 residues. Trimming removed 3 bases from V and 3 bases from J, with 14 bases in between. CDR3 residues: CASSISGQSDTEAFF. The CDR3 DNA sequence: TGTGCCAGTAGTATCTCCGGACAGTCGGACACTGAAGCTTTCTTT.

The table lists this clone with a few counts. This rearrangement joins TRBV28 to TRBJ1-5; possibly TRBD1 for D (6 bases). This CDR3 has 14 residues. Germline CDR1 and CDR2: MDHEN and SYDVKM. Trimming took 5 bases from V and 6 from J, leaving 14 bases between them. Written as DNA, the CDR3 is TGTGCCAGCAGTCCACACAGGGTAGGTCAGCCCCAGCATTTT. Protein product: CASSPHRVGQPQHF.

This chain uses TRBV12-3 or TRBV12-4 with TRBJ2-7; TRBD1 matches at 9 bases. This CDR3 has 12 amino acids. J gave up 4 bases and V 6 bases, and 1 base lay outside the gene matches. CDR3 nucleotide sequence: TGTGCCAGCAGCGGACAGGGGTACGAGCAGTACTTC. Translated: CASSGQGYEQYF.

This clone has a handful of counts. CDR3 nucleotide sequence: TGTGCCAGCAGTGAAGGTCATGGTAGGGACAGGGGTCGAACTAATGAAAAACTGTTTTTT. Its translation: CASSEGHGRDRGRTNEKLFF. The rearrangement uses TRBV2 and TRBJ1-4, with 10 bases aligning to TRBD1. The CDR3 totals 20 residues. With V trimmed by 1 base and J by 1 base, 12 bases remained unmatched. Germline CDR1 reads SNHLY; CDR2 reads FYNNEI.

J is TRBJ1-4 and V is TRBV5-4, with TRBD1 identical over 9 bases. V lost 4 bases and J lost 7; bases outside the gene matches: 5. Germline V CDR1 and CDR2: SGHNT, YYREEE (reference sequence). The CDR3 runs to 14 residues. The CDR3 sequence is CASSPTGGGEKLFF. CDR3 nucleotides: TGTGCCAGCAGCCCGACAGGGGGGGGTGAAAAACTGTTTTTT.

The rearrangement links TRBV24-1 to TRBJ2-7, with 7 bases lining up with TRBD1. The CDR3 totals 14 residues. J gave up 3 bases and V 8 bases, and 9 bases lay outside the gene matches. Germline V gene lookup returns CDR1 KGHDR and CDR2 SFDVKD. The CDR3 DNA sequence: TGTGCCACCACAGGGCACCGGGACAGCTACGAGCAGTACTTC. Protein sequence: CATTGHRDSYEQYF.

The chain uses TRBV11-2 and TRBJ1-3; D is perhaps TRBD1 (6 bases). Germline V gene sequence: CDR1 SGHAT, CDR2 FQNNGV. The germline V and J ends were trimmed by 5 bases and 4 bases, with 15 bases remaining between them. The CDR3 runs 15 residues. As DNA, the CDR3 is TGTGCCAGCAGCCTCGAGGGGGAAGGGGGAAACACCATATATTTT. Translated, it gives CASSLEGEGGNTIYF.

This clone was observed a single time. This chain connects TRBV10-3 to TRBJ1-4, with a weak D call TRBD1 (6 bases). The V and J ends lost 3 bases and 1 base respectively, with 9 bases between them. Looked up from germline, CDR1 is ENHRY and CDR2 is SYGVKD. The CDR3 has 15 residues. The CDR3 spells CAISDPQGTNEKLFF. The CDR3 region has the DNA TGTGCCATCAGTGACCCACAGGGAACTAATGAAAAACTGTTTTTT.

The rearrangement joins TRBV7-9 to TRBJ1-5; 9 bases map to TRBD1. Per the germline V gene, CDR1 is SEHNR and CDR2 is FQNEAQ (reference sequence). Unmatched junction bases numbered 8, after V lost 5 bases and J lost 0 bases. The CDR3 contains 17 residues. In DNA, the CDR3 is TGTGCCAGCAGCCCCGGGACAGGGATTAATAGCAATCAGCCCCAGCATTTT. It yields the protein CASSPGTGINSNQPQHF.

The CDR3 region is CAWSVLRANTGELFF. In DNA, the CDR3 is TGTGCCTGGAGTGTACTCAGGGCGAACACCGGGGAGCTGTTTTTT. The chain joins TRBV30 to TRBJ2-2, with D possibly matching TRBD1 (5 bases). The CDR3 sequence is 15 residues long. The germline CDR1 and CDR2 sequences are GTSNPN and SVGIG (reference sequence). Deletions cut 0 bases from V and 0 bases from J, with 8 bases between. The whole variable domain, filled in from reference TRBV30 and TRBJ2-2, reads SQTIHQWPATLVQPVGSPLSLECTVEGTSNPNLYWYRQAAGRGLQLLFYSVGIGQISSEVPQNLSASRPQDRQFILSSKKLLLSDSGFYLCAWSVLRANTGELFFGEGSRLTVL.

The genes are TRBV7-3 and TRBJ2-7; D is possibly TRBD2 (7 bases). Trimming cost V 4 bases and J 6 bases, with 16 bases left between them. The CDR3 totals 14 residues. Germline values: CDR1 SGHTA, CDR2 FQGTGA. CDR3 DNA sequence: TGTGCCAGCAGCTCCTCAGGGGAGGGTGGCGAGCAGTACTTC. Translation gives CASSSSGEGGEQYF.

V and J are TRBV7-8 and TRBJ1-2; 8 nucleotides agree with TRBD1. After removal of 5 bases from V and 2 bases from J, the junction contained 4 bases not matched to a gene. From germline, CDR1 is SGHVS and CDR2 FQNEAQ. The CDR3 contains 14 residues. CDR3 sequence (DNA): TGTGCCAGCAGCCCCGGACAGGGAAACTATGGCTACACCTTC. Amino acid sequence: CASSPGQGNYGYTF.

This chain connects TRBV14 to TRBJ2-2, with 8 nucleotides matching TRBD2. Trimming cost V 4 bases and J 3 bases; bases outside gene matches: 13. The CDR3 is 18 residues long. CDR1 is SGHDN, CDR2 FVKESK, per germline. This CDR3 reads CASSPSRFTGGDTGELFF. CDR3 coding DNA: TGTGCCAGCAGCCCCTCAAGATTTACGGGGGGGGACACCGGGGAGCTGTTTTTT.

This clone was observed a single time. J is TRBJ1-3 and V is TRBV3-1 (or the pseudogene TRBV3-2); D remains ambiguous. The germline CDR1 and CDR2 sequences are LGHDT and YNNKEL (reference sequence). The ends were cut back, 1 base at V and 0 bases at J, with 10 bases in the middle. The CDR3 is 16 residues long. Written as DNA, the CDR3 is TGTGCCAGCAGCCAAGTGTGGGGAGACTCTGGAAACACCATATATTTT. Its translation is CASSQVWGDSGNTIYF.

This clone occurred once. The chain has TRBV5-1 and TRBJ2-2, with D possibly TRBD2 on 5 matching bases. Germline V lookup: CDR1 SGHRS, CDR2 YFSETQ. The CDR3 spans 14 residues. The V end was cut by 5 bases, the J end by 0 bases, with 8 bases between. The CDR3 spells CASRADPNTGELFF. The CDR3 DNA is TGCGCCAGCAGAGCGGATCCGAACACCGGGGAGCTGTTTTTT.

The chain employs TRBV7-3 and TRBJ1-5; tentative D call: TRBD1 (5 bases). The CDR3 extends over 13 amino acids. In germline, CDR1 is SGHTA, CDR2 FQGTGA. Deletions cut 4 bases from V and 6 bases from J, with 10 bases between. CDR3 DNA: TGTGCCAGCAGCTCCGCGGGGGGTCAGCCCCAGCATTTT. Translating it yields CASSSAGGQPQHF.

The chain couples TRBV29-1 to TRBJ1-1; perhaps TRBD1 as D (5 bases). The CDR3 length is 13 residues. The ends were cut back, 7 bases at V and 5 bases at J, with 17 bases in the middle. Germline V gene sequence: CDR1 SQVTM, CDR2 ANQGSEA. The DNA for the CDR3 is TGCAGCGCTAGCCGGACGTCAGGGACTGAAGCTTTCTTT. It is translated as CSASRTSGTEAFF.

This clone has only one observation. The chain couples TRBV3-1 (or the pseudogene TRBV3-2) to TRBJ1-1; no clear D gene. CDR1 LGHDT and CDR2 YNNKEL come from the germline V gene (reference sequence). The CDR3 contains 13 residues. V shed 4 bases and J shed 1 base, with 7 bases lying between them. The CDR3 nucleotides read TGTGCCAGCAGCCCAAGCACGAACACTGAAGCTTTCTTT. Protein product: CASSPSTNTEAFF.

The chain has TRBV19 and TRBJ1-2; D may be TRBD1 (6 bases). Germline lookup yields CDR1 LNHDA and CDR2 SQIVND (reference sequence). Trimming stripped 5 bases from V and 8 bases from J, with 24 bases between. The CDR3 is 16 residues long. CDR3 DNA sequence: TGTGCCAGTAGTCCCGGCCCCGACAGGATACCTGGGGGCTACACCTTC. Residues: CASSPGPDRIPGGYTF. Drawing the rest from reference TRBV19 and TRBJ1-2, the complete variable domain is DGGITQSPKYLFRKEGQNVTLSCEQNLNHDAMYWYRQDPGQGLRLIYYSQIVNDFQKGDIAEGYSVSREKKESFPLTVTSAQKNPTAFYLCASSPGPDRIPGGYTFGSGTRLTVV.

CDR3 sequence reads: CSAPRGNEQYF. For the CDR3, the DNA is TGCAGTGCTCCCCGGGGGAACGAGCAGTACTTC. The chain uses TRBV20-1 and TRBJ2-7; a possible D gene is TRBD2 (6 bases). V was trimmed by 5 bases and J by 5 bases, leaving 10 bases between them. Germline V gene sequence: CDR1 DFQATT, CDR2 SNEGSKA (reference sequence). This CDR3 is 11 amino acids long.

The table lists this clone with many counts. The chain has TRBV6-1 and TRBJ1-3, with 11 bases matching TRBD1. Germline CDR1 reads MNHNS; CDR2 reads SASEGT. This CDR3 region has 16 residues. V dropped 0 bases and J dropped 7; count of bases not matched to a gene: 5. In DNA, the CDR3 is TGTGCCAGCAGTGAAGCGATGGGGACAGGGGGGAACACCATATATTTT. Translation: CASSEAMGTGGNTIYF.